This T cell receptor beta chain was sequenced for a study of beta chain features in type 1 diabetes. Study findings and constraints: TCRB repertoires of naive, central memory and Treg cells appeared more similar among patients than among healthy donors.

The CDR3 has 16 amino acids. V gave up 2 bases and J gave up 3 bases, with 13 bases separating them. Looked up from germline, CDR1 is SGHTA and CDR2 is FQGNSA. This clone occurred a few times. Its cognate antigen is unknown. Expressed TCRB transcripts were sequenced because the entire RNA isolate underwent reverse transcription. TCRdb's table, derived via immunoSEQ multiplex PCR, lists solely in-frame clones and lacks some. The profile covers some 150,000 clones, with under 60% appearing a single time and 0.35% to 0.45% taken by the ten largest. The source material was Tregs from blood. The chain carries TRBV7-2 and TRBJ1-4; maybe TRBD1 (5 bases). The source of this sequence is a man aged 18-30 years in good health. DNA for the CDR3: TGTGCCAGCAGCTTAAACCCTCAGGGCGCTAATGAAAAACTGTTTTTT. Translation gives CASSLNPQGANEKLFF. Filled out from reference TRBV7-2 and TRBJ1-4, the complete variable domain reads GAGVSQSPSNKVTEKGKDVELRCDPISGHTALYWYRQSLGQGLEFLIYFQGNSAPDKSGLPSDRFSAERTGGSVSTLTIQRTQQEDSAVYLCASSLNPQGANEKLFFGSGTQLSVL.